This T cell receptor (beta chain) was profiled in a study of blood T cell repertoires in COVID-19 (dated by TCRdb to the early 2020s). Context from the whole study: The collaborator samples originated in the United States, Italy and Spain and spanned the acute and convalescent phases of COVID-19. The prospective study material was composed of cDNA or gDNA derived from T cells, B-cell-depleted T cells, or PBMCs. Subjects who had been exposed to COVID-19, were actively infected with it, or had recovered from it provided the deeply sampled blood TCRbeta repertoires that made up the dataset. A freely available public database, intended as a resource for researchers studying the immune response to SARS-CoV-2, is where the repertoires were released. Samples were obtained from the ongoing ImmuneRACE study (first 160 participants) and from 1,254 subjects provided by 6 global collaborators. Nearly every sample came with metadata listing a de-identified subject ID, COVID-19 status, age in years and sex. Where available, HLA class I and class II types were obtained from metadata supplied by the sample provider rather than from assay-based typing. Paper-wide results and their limitations: How much clinical and demographic metadata was included differed by source and by participant, and the metadata was provided uncurated.

Worth noting for this clone: This receptor's antigen is unknown. Base qualities are missing; no much larger clone stands one base away.

TCRbeta CDR3 regions were amplified from genomic DNA by means of the immunoSEQ Assay, a bias-controlled multiplex PCR. Turning to the authors' computational methods: Nucleated cell counts per sample were estimated from amplification of reference gene primers within the assay. To quantify the absolute abundance of each unique TCRbeta CDR3 rearrangement, sequence reads were collapsed and filtered. For each sample, productive Simpson clonality was calculated by taking the square root of Simpson's diversity index across productive rearrangements. Drawn from immuneACCESS, this table holds only the in-frame rearrangements with V and J called that TCRdb kept. Clones are partly lost; checked studies trace under half to an unresolved V gene and leave the rest unexplained. That table supplies the V and J calls and clone size; D and trimming were determined from the DNA. Present in this sample are approximately 300,000 clones, around 92% of which were seen just once. Around 6% of the sample goes to the ten largest clones.

Measured from the cysteine to the phenylalanine, the CDR3 is 14 residues long. Kept here is only the CDR3 DNA, which spans 42 bases and is read in frame from base 1. CDR1 and CDR2 are drawn from the germline V gene: LGHNT, FRNRAP. V and J are truncated by 3 bases and 1 base respectively, leaving an intervening sequence of 9 bases. Samples from volunteer blood donors who had recovered from COVID-19 were contributed by a second Seattle source. Whole blood was collected in K2EDTA tubes by collaborating institutions according to the institutions' own protocols. Collaborator samples were shipped for TCRbeta analysis as frozen whole blood, isolated PBMCs, or DNA extracted from either sample type.

The source of this sequence is a man aged 18 to 30 who had recovered from COVID-19. The sample consisted of peripheral blood. The V and J segments used are TRBV12-5 and TRBJ1-1; the D gene cannot be resolved reliably. The DNA is as follows: TGTGCTAGTGGTTTAGCGCTCGGGAACACTGAAGCTTTCTTT. Its coded protein is CASGLALGNTEAFF.